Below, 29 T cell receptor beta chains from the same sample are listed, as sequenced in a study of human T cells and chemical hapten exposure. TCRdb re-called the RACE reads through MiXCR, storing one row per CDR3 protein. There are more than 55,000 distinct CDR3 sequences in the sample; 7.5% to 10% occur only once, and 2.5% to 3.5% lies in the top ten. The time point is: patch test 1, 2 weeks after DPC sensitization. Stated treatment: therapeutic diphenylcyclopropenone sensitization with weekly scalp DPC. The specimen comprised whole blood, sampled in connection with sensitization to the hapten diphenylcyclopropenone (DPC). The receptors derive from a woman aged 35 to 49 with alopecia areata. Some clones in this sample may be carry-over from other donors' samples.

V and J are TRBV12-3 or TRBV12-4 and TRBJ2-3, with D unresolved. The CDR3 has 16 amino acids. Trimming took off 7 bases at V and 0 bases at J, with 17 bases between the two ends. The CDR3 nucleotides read TGTGCCAGCACACTGAGCAGGTTGACTAGCACAGATACGCAGTATTTT. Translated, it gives CASTLSRLTSTDTQYF.

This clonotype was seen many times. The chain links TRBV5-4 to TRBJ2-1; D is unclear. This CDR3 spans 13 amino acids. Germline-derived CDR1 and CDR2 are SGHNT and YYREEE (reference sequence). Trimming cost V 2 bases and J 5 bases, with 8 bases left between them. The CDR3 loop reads CASSFGVDNEQFF. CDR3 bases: TGTGCCAGCAGCTTCGGAGTCGACAATGAGCAGTTCTTC.

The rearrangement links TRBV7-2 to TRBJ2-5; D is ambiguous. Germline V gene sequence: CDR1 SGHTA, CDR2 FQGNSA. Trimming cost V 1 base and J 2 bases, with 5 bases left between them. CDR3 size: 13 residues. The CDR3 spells CASSLELQETQYF. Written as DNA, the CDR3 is TGTGCCAGCAGCTTAGAGTTACAAGAGACCCAGTACTTC.

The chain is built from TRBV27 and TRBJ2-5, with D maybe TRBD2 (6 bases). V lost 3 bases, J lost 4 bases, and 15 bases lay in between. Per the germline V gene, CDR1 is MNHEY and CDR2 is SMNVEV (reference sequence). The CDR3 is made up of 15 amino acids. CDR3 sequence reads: CASSLGSFGGETQYF. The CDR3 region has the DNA TGTGCCAGCAGTTTGGGCTCCTTCGGGGGAGAGACCCAGTACTTC.

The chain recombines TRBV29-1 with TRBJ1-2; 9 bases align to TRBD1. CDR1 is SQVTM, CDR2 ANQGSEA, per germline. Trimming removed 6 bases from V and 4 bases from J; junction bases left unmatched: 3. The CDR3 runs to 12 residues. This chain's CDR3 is CSVGQGGYGYTF. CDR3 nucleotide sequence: TGCAGCGTGGGACAGGGCGGCTATGGCTACACCTTC.

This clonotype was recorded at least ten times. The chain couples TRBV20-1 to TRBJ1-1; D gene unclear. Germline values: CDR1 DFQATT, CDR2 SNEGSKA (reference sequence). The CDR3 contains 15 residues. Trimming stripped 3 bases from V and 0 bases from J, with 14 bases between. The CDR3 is CSARERALMNTEAFF. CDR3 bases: TGCAGTGCTAGGGAAAGGGCGTTAATGAACACTGAAGCTTTCTTT.

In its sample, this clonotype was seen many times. The CDR3 sequence is CASSPVTDRGDTEAFF. The CDR3 DNA sequence: TGTGCCAGCTCACCGGTAACGGACAGGGGTGACACTGAAGCTTTCTTT. This chain uses TRBV18 with TRBJ1-1; 9 nucleotides align to TRBD1. The germline gives CDR1 KGHSH, CDR2 LQKENI. The CDR3 sequence is 16 residues long. V lost 3 bases and J lost 3; bases outside the gene matches: 8.

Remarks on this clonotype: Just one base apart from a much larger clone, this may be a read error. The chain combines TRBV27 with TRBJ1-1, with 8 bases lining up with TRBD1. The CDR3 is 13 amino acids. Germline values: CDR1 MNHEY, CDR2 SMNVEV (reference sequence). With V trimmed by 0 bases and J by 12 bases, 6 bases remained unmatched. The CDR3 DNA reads TGTGCCAGCAGTTTATCAGTCACAGGGGGGACTTTCTTT. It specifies CASSLSVTGGTFF.

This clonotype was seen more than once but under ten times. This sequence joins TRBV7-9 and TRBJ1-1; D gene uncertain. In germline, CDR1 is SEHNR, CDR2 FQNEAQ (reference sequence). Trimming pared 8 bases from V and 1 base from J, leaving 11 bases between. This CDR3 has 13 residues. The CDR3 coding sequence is TGTGCCAGCTCCGAGATGGCGAACACTGAAGCTTTCTTT. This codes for CASSEMANTEAFF. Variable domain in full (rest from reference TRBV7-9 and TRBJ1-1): DTGVSQNPRHKITKRGQNVTFRCDPISEHNRLYWYRQTLGQGPEFLTYFQNEAQLEKSRLLSDRFSAERPKGSFSTLEIQRTEQGDSAMYLCASSEMANTEAFFGQGTRLTVV.

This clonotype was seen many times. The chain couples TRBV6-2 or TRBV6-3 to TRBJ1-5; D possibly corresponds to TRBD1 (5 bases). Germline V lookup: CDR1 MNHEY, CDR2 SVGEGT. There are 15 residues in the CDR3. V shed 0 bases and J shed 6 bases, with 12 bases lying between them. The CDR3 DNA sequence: TGTGCCAGCAGTTACTCGAGTCCAGGGCGTCAGCCCCAGCATTTT. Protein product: CASSYSSPGRQPQHF.

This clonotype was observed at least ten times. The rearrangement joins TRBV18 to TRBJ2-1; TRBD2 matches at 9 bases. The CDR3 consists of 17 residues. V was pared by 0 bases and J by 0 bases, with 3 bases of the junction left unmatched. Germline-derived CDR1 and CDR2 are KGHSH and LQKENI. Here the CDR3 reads CASSPPSGGSSYNEQFF. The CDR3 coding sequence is TGTGCCAGCTCACCACCGAGCGGGGGGTCCTCCTACAATGAGCAGTTCTTC.

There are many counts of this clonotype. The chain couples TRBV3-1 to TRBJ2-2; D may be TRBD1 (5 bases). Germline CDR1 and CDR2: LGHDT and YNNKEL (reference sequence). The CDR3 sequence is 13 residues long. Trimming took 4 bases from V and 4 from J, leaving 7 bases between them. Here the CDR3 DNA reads TGTGCCAGCAGCCCTACAGGCACCGGGGAGCTGTTTTTT. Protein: CASSPTGTGELFF.

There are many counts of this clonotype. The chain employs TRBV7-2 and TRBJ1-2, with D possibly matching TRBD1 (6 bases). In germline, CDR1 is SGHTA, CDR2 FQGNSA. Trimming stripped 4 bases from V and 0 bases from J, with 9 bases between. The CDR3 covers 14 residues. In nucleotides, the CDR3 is TGTGCCAGCAGCTCGGACAGTGCTAACTATGGCTACACCTTC. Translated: CASSSDSANYGYTF.

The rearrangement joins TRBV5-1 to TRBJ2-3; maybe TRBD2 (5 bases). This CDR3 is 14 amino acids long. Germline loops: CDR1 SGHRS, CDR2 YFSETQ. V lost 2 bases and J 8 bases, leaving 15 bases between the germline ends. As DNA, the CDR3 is TGCGCCAGCAGCTTCCCAGCAGCGGACGGTACGCAGTATTTT. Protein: CASSFPAADGTQYF.

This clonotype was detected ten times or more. The CDR3 sequence: CASSVEASGGDKNIQYF. The CDR3 DNA follows: TGTGCCAGCAGCGTAGAGGCTAGCGGGGGGGACAAAAACATTCAGTACTTC. The chain links TRBV9 to TRBJ2-4; 12 positions match TRBD2. Trimming took 0 bases from V and 3 from J; bases not matched to a gene: 4. The CDR3 totals 17 residues. CDR1 is SGDLS, CDR2 YYNGEE, per germline. Looking up the rest from reference TRBV9 and TRBJ2-4 gives the full variable domain: DSGVTQTPKHLITATGQRVTLRCSPRSGDLSVYWYQQSLDQGLQFLIQYYNGEERAKGNILERFSAQQFPDLHSELNLSSLELGDSALYFCASSVEASGGDKNIQYFGAGTRLSVL.

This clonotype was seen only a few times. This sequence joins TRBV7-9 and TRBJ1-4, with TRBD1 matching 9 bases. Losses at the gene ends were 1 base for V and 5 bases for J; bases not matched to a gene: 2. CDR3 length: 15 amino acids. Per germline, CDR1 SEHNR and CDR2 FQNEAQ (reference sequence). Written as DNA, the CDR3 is TGTGCCAGCAGCTTAGTAGGACAGGGGAATGAAAAACTGTTTTTT. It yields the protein CASSLVGQGNEKLFF.

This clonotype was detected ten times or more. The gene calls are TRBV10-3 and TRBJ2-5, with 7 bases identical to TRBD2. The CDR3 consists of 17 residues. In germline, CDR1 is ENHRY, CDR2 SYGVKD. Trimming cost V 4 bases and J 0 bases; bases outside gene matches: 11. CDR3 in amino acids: CAISAGRAGQYQETQYF. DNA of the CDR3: TGTGCCATCAGTGCGGGGCGAGCGGGGCAGTACCAAGAGACCCAGTACTTC.

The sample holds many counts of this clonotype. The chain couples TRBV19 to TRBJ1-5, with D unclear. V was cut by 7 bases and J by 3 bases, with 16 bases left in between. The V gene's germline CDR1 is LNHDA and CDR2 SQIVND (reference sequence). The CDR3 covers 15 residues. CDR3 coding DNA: TGTGCCAGTACCCCCTCCACAGTAAACAATCAGCCCCAGCATTTT. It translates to CASTPSTVNNQPQHF.

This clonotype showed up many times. The CDR3 reads CASSQVGQVNEQFF. In nucleotides, the CDR3 is TGCGCCAGCAGCCAAGTGGGACAGGTCAATGAGCAGTTCTTC. The chain combines TRBV4-1 with TRBJ2-1; 8 nucleotides line up with TRBD1. Germline-derived CDR1 and CDR2 are MGHRA and YSYEKL. The junction had 2 bases not matched to a gene; V was cut back by 1 base and J by 6 bases. This CDR3 spans 14 amino acids.

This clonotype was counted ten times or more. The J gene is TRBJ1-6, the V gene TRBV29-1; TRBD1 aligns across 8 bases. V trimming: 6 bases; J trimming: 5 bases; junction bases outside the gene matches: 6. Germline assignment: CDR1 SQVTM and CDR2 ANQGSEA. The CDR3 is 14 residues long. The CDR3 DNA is TGCAGCGTCCCGACAGGGGCCAATAATTCACCCCTCCACTTT. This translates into CSVPTGANNSPLHF. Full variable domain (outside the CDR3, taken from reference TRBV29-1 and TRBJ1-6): SAVISQKPSRDICQRGTSLTIQCQVDSQVTMMFWYRQQPGQSLTLIATANQGSEATYESGFVIDKFPISRPNLTFSTLTVSNMSPEDSSIYLCSVPTGANNSPLHFGNGTRLTVT.

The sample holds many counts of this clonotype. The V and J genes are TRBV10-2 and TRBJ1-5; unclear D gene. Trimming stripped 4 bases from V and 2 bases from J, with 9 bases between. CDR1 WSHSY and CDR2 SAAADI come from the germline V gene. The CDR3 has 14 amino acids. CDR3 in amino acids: CASSVVVGNQPQHF. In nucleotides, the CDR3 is TGCGCCAGCAGTGTAGTAGTTGGCAATCAGCCCCAGCATTTT.

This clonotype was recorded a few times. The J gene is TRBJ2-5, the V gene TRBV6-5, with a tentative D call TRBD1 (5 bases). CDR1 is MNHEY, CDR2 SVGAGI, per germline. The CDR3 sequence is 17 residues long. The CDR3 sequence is CGVDLVGLAGWRETQYF. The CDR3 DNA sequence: TGTGGGGTGGATCTAGTTGGCTTGGCAGGGTGGCGAGAGACCCAGTACTTC.

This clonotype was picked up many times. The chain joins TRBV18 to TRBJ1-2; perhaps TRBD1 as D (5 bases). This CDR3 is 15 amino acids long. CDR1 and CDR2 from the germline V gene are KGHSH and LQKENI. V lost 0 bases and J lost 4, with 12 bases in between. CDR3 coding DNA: TGTGCCAGCTCACCACCCGCAGGGCAGAGCTATGGCTACACCTTC. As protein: CASSPPAGQSYGYTF.

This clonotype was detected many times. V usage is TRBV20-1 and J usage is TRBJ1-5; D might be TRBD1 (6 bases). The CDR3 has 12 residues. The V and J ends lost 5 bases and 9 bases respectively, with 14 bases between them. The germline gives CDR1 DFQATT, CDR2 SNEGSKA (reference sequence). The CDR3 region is CSASDSLRPQHF. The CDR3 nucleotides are TGCAGTGCTTCGGACAGCCTACGGCCCCAGCATTTT.

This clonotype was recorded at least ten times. CDR3 in DNA: TGTGCCACCCGCAGCGTTGCTAGCGGCACAGATACGCAGTATTTT. Translated, it gives CATRSVASGTDTQYF. The chain joins TRBV10-3 to TRBJ2-3, with D possibly being TRBD2 (6 bases). The germline V and J ends were trimmed by 10 bases and 1 base, with 18 bases remaining between them. There are 15 residues in the CDR3. Germline loops: CDR1 ENHRY, CDR2 SYGVKD.

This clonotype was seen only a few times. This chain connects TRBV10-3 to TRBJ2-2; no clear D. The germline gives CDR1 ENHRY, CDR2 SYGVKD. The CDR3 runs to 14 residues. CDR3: CGTRTGPNTGELFF. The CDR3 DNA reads TGTGGCACTCGGACGGGCCCGAACACCGGGGAGCTGTTTTTT.

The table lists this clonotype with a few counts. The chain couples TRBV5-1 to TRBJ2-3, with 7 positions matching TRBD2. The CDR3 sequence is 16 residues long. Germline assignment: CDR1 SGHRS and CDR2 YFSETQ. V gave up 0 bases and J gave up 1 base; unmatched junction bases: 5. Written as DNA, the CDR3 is TGCGCCAGCAGCTTGGAAAAAGGGAGGGGCACAGATACGCAGTATTTT. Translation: CASSLEKGRGTDTQYF.

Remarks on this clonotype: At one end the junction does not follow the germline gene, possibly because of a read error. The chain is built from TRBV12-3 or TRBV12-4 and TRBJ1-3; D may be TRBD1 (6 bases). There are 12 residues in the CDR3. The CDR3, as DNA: TGTGCCAGCAGTTCTCAGGACAGAGTATGGAATTTT. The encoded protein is CASSSQDRVWNF.

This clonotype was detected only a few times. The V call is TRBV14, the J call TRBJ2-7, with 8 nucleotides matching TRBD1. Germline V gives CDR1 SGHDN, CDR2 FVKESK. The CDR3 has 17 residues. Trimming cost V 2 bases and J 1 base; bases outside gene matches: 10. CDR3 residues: CASSQFGTGMTSYEQYF. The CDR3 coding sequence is TGTGCCAGCAGCCAATTCGGGACAGGTATGACTTCCTACGAGCAGTACTTC.